The sequence of this TCR beta chain was determined in a study of T cell clonality in common variable immunodeficiency. Study-level results: Fewer deletions and N-nucleotide insertions were reportedly seen in common variable immunodeficiency TCR beta sequences.

V was clipped by 6 bases and J by 7 bases; unmatched bases: 8. Germline-derived CDR1 and CDR2 are LNHDA and SQIVND (reference sequence). The CDR3 has 14 amino acids. Blood came from CVID subjects not ill and not taking immunomodulatory or immunosuppressive medication. Data came from immunoSEQ multiplex PCR; TCRdb stores just in-frame clones and leaves some out. This sample has roughly 6,800 clones, each found more than once. This clone was seen more than once but under ten times. Antigen specificity is unknown. The read terminates 3 residues ahead of where the CDR3 ends, so the germline J gene completes it.

The genes are TRBV19 and TRBJ1-4; 7 bases agree with TRBD1. The clonotype was recovered from a human donor with common variable immunodeficiency. Source material: peripheral blood mononuclear cells. CDR3 residues: CASSTHRGSEKLFF. CDR3 bases read: TGTGCCAGTAGCACCCACAGGGGATCTGAAAAA.